This TCR beta chain was profiled in a study of response to subunit inactivated influenza vaccine (dated by TCRdb to the late 2010s). In the study overall: The study used deep quantitative T cell receptor repertoire profiling to track responses to a trivalent subunit inactivated influenza vaccine. Overall study results and their limits: The authors suggested that each seasonal influenza vaccination may recruit only a limited number of new T cells.

Receptors were amplified or captured by RT-PCR. Reads for this sample came from an Illumina HiSeq 2500. TCRdb reprocessing: public reads trimmed at Q25 with fastp, clones called with MiXCR, in-frame beta chains kept. Rows merge per CDR3 protein into single entries with the most common DNA and genes. This sample comprises around 150,000 distinct CDR3 sequences, approximately 10% of them detected only once. The ten biggest clones cover 9.5% to 15% of the sample. Taken with the paper, the label for time point translates to: 45 to 50 days after influenza vaccine administration. The CDR3, from cysteine to phenylalanine, totals 16 residues. CDR3 DNA is the only sequence kept; it has 48 bases, read in frame from the first base. V is cut by 0 bases and J by 5 bases, and the space between the germline ends is 16 bases. The germline V gene sets CDR1 to MNHEY and CDR2 to SVGAGI. Details on this clonotype: Which antigen it targets is not known. No much larger clone is present one base from it, and per-base qualities are unavailable.

Sequencing was performed on non-naive T cells sorted from PBMCs, taken around seven weeks after vaccination. Taken with the paper, the label for cell subset or site translates to: memory T cell fraction. The clonotype comes from a man between 50 and 59 years old who received an inactivated influenza vaccine. Donor details come from another sample of the same person, matched by shared clones. The V and J genes are TRBV6-5 and TRBJ2-5, with no confidently assigned D gene. CDR3 region: CASSYSWSNPRETQYF. The DNA reads as follows: TGTGCCAGCAGTTACTCTTGGAGTAATCCTCGGGAGACCCAGTACTTC.